A selection of T cell receptor beta chains follows, all from one sample in a study of brain T cells in children with intractable seizures. TCRdb's table, derived via immunoSEQ multiplex PCR, lists solely in-frame clones and lacks some. The sample yields 70,000 to 85,000 clones, roughly 89% seen once. The sequencing here drew on peripheral blood, taken at surgery. The origin of the receptors is a girl aged 2 to 10 with Rasmussen encephalitis and intractable seizures. Each CDR3 is given with its conserved first and last residue. The D gene is left open where the match is weak. Size values are once, few and many counts, or a class for expanded clones, and some rows have none.

D	V	J	size	length	DNA	CDR3
TRBD1	TRBV11-3	TRBJ1-1	-	15	TGTGCCAGCAGCTTCGGACAGGGGGCAAACACTGAAGCTTTCTTT	CASSFGQGANTEAFF
-	TRBV11-1	TRBJ2-5	-	13	TGTGCCAGCAGCGCGGGCCAAATAGAGACCCAGTACTTC	CASSAGQIETQYF
TRBD1	TRBV5-4	TRBJ1-2	once	14	TGTGCCAGCAGCTTGGGGACAGGGGACTATGGCTACACCTTC	CASSLGTGDYGYTF
-	TRBV11-2	TRBJ2-7	-	14	TGTGCCAGCAGACCCACTGGGGGCTCCTACGAGCAGTACTTC	CASRPTGGSYEQYF
-	TRBV2	TRBJ1-5	-	13	TGTGCCAGCTGCAGGGAGGCAAATCAGCCCCAGCATTTT	CASCREANQPQHF
-	TRBV11-2	TRBJ2-3	-	16	TGTGCCAGCAGCTTAGGTGCGGGGCGGATCACAGATACGCAGTATTTT	CASSLGAGRITDTQYF
TRBD1	TRBV3-1/TRBV3-2	TRBJ1-1	-	14	TGTGCCAGCAGCCGAGGGACAGGGCTCACTGAAGCTTTCTTT	CASSRGTGLTEAFF
-	TRBV6-6	TRBJ1-6	once	13	TGTGCCAGCATGGCGGGGAGGCTTTGGCCCCTCCACTTT	CASMAGRLWPLHF
TRBD1	TRBV19	TRBJ1-4	-	17	TGTGCCAGTACCGAATCGGACAGGGGCACAACTAATGAAAAACTGTTTTTT	CASTESDRGTTNEKLFF
TRBD1	TRBV5-1	TRBJ2-7	-	15	TGCGCCAGCAGCTTGGTACAGGGGGAAATTAACGAGCAGTACTTC	CASSLVQGEINEQYF
-	TRBV12-3/TRBV12-4	TRBJ1-5	-	12	TGTGCCAGCAGCACACAGGATCAGCCCCAGCATTTT	CASSTQDQPQHF
-	TRBV7-9	TRBJ2-1	-	18	TGTGCCAGCAGCTTAGTAGCTCGGGAGCTACTTTCCTACAATGAGCAGTTCTTC	CASSLVARELLSYNEQFF
-	TRBV18	TRBJ2-7	once	13	TGTGCCAGCTCACCGAACAGGGTGGACGAGCAGTACTTC	CASSPNRVDEQYF
-	TRBV2	TRBJ2-1	-	14	TGTGCCAGCAGTGACGGGGGGCTTTACAATGAGCAGTTCTTC	CASSDGGLYNEQFF
TRBD2	TRBV7-9	TRBJ2-5	-	14	TGTGCCAGCAGCCCAAGCGGGGGTAAAGAGACCCAGTACTTC	CASSPSGGKETQYF
-	TRBV10-1	TRBJ2-2	-	15	TGCGCCAGCAGTGAACAGCAGACGAACACCGGGGAGCTGTTTTTT	CASSEQQTNTGELFF
TRBD1	TRBV18	TRBJ2-7	-	17	TGTGCCAGCTCACCACTTGCAACGGGACAGGGAAGACACGAGCAGTACTTC	CASSPLATGQGRHEQYF
-	TRBV28	TRBJ1-3	-	14	TGTGCCAGCAGCCCTAGGTCCTCTGGAAACACCATATATTTT	CASSPRSSGNTIYF
-	TRBV14	TRBJ1-1	-	13	TGTGCCAGCAGCCAACTACAGAACACTGAAGCTTTCTTT	CASSQLQNTEAFF
-	TRBV12-3/TRBV12-4	TRBJ1-2	-	13	TGTGCCAGCAGTTTGGTGCCAAACTATGGCTACACCTTC	CASSLVPNYGYTF
-	TRBV24-1	TRBJ2-7	once	14	TGTGCCACCAGTGTTGGAGGGGGCCCCTACGAGCAGTACTTC	CATSVGGGPYEQYF
TRBD2	TRBV2	TRBJ2-5	-	12	TGTGCCACCCTAGCGGGACAAGAGACCCAGTACTTC	CATLAGQETQYF
TRBD2	TRBV10-3	TRBJ2-7	-	14	TGTGCCATCAGTGGACTAGCGGGAGCCTACGAGCAGTACTTC	CAISGLAGAYEQYF
TRBD1	TRBV18	TRBJ2-5	once	13	TGTGCCAGCTCGCTAGGACAGGGCGAGACCCAGTACTTC	CASSLGQGETQYF
-	TRBV5-4	TRBJ2-5	-	14	TGTGCCAGCAGCCTACCGGGGCGTCAAGAGACCCAGTACTTC	CASSLPGRQETQYF
-	TRBV7-9	TRBJ1-3	-	14	TGTGCCAGCACCTCTAAAGGTTCTGGAAACACCATATATTTT	CASTSKGSGNTIYF
-	TRBV27	TRBJ1-5	-	14	TGTGCCAGCAGTTTTAGGGGTTCGGATCAGCCCCAGCATTTT	CASSFRGSDQPQHF
TRBD2	TRBV5-4	TRBJ2-5	-	16	TGTGCCAGCAGCCCTCCCACCCTAGCGGGGAGGGAGACCCAGTACTTC	CASSPPTLAGRETQYF
TRBD1	TRBV24-1	TRBJ1-6	-	16	TGTGCCACCAGTGATTCTCGGACAGGGTATAATTCACCCCTCCACTTT	CATSDSRTGYNSPLHF